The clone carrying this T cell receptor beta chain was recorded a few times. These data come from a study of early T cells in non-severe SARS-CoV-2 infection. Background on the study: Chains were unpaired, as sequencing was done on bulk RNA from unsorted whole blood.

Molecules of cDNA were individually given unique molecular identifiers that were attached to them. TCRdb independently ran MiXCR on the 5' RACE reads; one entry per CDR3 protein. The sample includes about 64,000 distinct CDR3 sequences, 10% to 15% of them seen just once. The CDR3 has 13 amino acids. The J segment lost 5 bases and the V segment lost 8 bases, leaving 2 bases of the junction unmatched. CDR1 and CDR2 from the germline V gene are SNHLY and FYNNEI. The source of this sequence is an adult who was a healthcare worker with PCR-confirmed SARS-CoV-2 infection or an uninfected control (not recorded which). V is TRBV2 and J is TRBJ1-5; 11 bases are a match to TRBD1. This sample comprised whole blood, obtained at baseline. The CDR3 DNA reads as TGTGCCAGCTCGGGACAGGGGGATCAGCCCCAGCATTTT. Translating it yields CASSGQGDQPQHF.